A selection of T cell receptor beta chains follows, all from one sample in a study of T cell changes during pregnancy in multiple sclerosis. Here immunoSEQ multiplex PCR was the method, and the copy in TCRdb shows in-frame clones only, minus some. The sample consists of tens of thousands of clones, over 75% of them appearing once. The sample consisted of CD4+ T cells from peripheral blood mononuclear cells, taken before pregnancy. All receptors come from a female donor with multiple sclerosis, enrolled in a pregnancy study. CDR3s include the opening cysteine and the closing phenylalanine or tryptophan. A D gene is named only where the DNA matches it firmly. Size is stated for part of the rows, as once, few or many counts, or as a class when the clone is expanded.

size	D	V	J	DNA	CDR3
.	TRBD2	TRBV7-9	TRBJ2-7	TGTGCCAGCAGCCCGGGAGGACTCCAGGGACAGTACTTC	CASSPGGLQGQYF
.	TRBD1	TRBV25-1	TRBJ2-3	TGTGCCAGCGGCGCAGACAGGGACCCAGATACGCAGTATTTT	CASGADRDPDTQYF
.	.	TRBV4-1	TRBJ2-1	TGCGCCAGCAGCCAAGATCAGGGACTCCTCCTTTTATACAATGAGCAGTTCTTC	CASSQDQGLLLLYNEQFF
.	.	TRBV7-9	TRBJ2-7	TGTGCCAGCAGCTTAGGGGGGACATACGAGCAGTACTTC	CASSLGGTYEQYF
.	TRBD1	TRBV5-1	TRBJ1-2	TGCGCCAGCAGCCCTGGGACAGGGCGTTCCTATGGCTACACCTTC	CASSPGTGRSYGYTF
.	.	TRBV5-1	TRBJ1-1	TGCGCCAGCAGCTTGATACAGGGTGGAACTGAAGCTTTCTTT	CASSLIQGGTEAFF
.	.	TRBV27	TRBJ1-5	TGTGCCAGCAGCTTCAAGGGGTATGGCCAGCCCCAGCATTTT	CASSFKGYGQPQHF
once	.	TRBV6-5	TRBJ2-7	TGTGCCAGCAGTCGCCCGGGGTCCTACGAGCAGTACTTC	CASSRPGSYEQYF
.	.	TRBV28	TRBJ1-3	TGTGCCAGCAGGGGCACAGCTGGAAACACCATATATTTT	CASRGTAGNTIYF
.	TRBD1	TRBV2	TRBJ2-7	TGTGCCAGCAAGGGGACAGCCTACGAGCAGTACTTC	CASKGTAYEQYF
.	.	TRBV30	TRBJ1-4	TGTGCCTGGAGTCGCATAGGGGCAACTAATGAAAAACTGTTTTTT	CAWSRIGATNEKLFF
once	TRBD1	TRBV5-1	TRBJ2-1	TGCGCCAGCAGTTTTGACAGGGTCCCCTACAATGAGCAGTTCTTC	CASSFDRVPYNEQFF
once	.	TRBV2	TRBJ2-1	TGTGCCAGCAGGCGGGGGCCCCAAAACAATGAGCAGTTCTTC	CASRRGPQNNEQFF
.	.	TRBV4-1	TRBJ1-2	TGCGCCAGCAGCCATGCAACAGAGAACTATGGCTACACCTTC	CASSHATENYGYTF